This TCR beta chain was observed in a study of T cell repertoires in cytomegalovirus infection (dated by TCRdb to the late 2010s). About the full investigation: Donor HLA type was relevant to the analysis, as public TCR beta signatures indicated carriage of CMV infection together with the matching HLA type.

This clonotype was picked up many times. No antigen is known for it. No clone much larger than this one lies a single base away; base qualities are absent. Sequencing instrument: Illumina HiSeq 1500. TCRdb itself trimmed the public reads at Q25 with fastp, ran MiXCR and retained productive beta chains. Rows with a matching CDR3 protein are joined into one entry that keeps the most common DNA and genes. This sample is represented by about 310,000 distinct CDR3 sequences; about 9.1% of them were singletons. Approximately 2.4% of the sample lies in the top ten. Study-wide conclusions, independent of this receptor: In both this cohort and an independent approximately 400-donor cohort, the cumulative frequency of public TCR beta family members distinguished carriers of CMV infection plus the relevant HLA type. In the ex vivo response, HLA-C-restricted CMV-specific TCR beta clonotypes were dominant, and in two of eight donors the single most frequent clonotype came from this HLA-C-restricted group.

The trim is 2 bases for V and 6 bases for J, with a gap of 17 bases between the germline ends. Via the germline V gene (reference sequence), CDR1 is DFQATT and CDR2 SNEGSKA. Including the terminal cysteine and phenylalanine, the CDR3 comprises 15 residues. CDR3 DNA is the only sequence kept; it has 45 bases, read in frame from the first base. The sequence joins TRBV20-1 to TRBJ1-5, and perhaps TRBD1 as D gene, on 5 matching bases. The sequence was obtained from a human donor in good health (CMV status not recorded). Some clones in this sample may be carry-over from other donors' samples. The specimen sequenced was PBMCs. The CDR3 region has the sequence CSARPPARVGQPQHF. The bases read TGCAGTGCTAGACCCCCGGCCAGGGTAGGTCAGCCCCAGCATTTT.